A selection of T cell receptor beta chains follows, all from one sample in a study of shared clonotypes between healthy human individuals. The repertoire was sequenced with immunoSEQ multiplex PCR; TCRdb's copy has only in-frame clones and lacks some. Of about 2 million clones in the sample, about 95% are singletons; the top ten hold roughly 1%. Sequenced: naive CD8+ T cells sorted from blood. These TCRs come from a man younger than 30 in good health. Each CDR3 is given with its conserved first and last residue. D genes are given only for firm matches. The size field is filled for only some rows; it gives once, few, many or a size class.

V,J,size,D,DNA,CDR3
TRBV5-6,TRBJ1-1,.,.,TGTGCCAGCAGCGGGGGTATTGCGGGCGGCGAAGCTTTCTTT,CASSGGIAGGEAFF
TRBV11-1,TRBJ1-1,.,TRBD1,TGTGCCAGCAGCTTTGTAGGGGGCGGCACTGAAGCTTTCTTT,CASSFVGGGTEAFF
TRBV14,TRBJ2-7,.,TRBD1,TGTGCCAGCAGCCAAGTCAGACAGGGCTCCTACGAGCAGTACTTC,CASSQVRQGSYEQYF
TRBV11-2,TRBJ2-2,.,TRBD1,TGTGCCAGCAGCTTATACCCGGGACAGGGGGTCACCGGGGAGCTGTTTTTT,CASSLYPGQGVTGELFF
TRBV6-1,TRBJ1-2,.,.,TGTGCCAGCAGTGTTATGGACGGGGATAACTATGGCTACACCTTC,CASSVMDGDNYGYTF
TRBV25-1,TRBJ2-5,.,.,TGTGCCAGCAGTGAATATAAGGGAATCCAAGAGACCCAGTACTTC,CASSEYKGIQETQYF
TRBV5-6,TRBJ2-6,.,.,TGTGCCAGCAGCCCGGGAGCACCCGAAGTCGGGGCCAACGTCCTGACTTTC,CASSPGAPEVGANVLTF
TRBV30,TRBJ2-1,.,.,TGTGCCTGGGCTTGGGGTTCCTACAATGAGCAGTTCTTC,CAWAWGSYNEQFF
TRBV6-5,TRBJ1-6,.,TRBD1,TGTGCCAGCAGTTACGGACAGGGACGGTCACCCCTCCACTTT,CASSYGQGRSPLHF
TRBV7-9,TRBJ2-7,.,.,TGTGCCAGCAGCCAGGGGATAAGCGAGCAGTACTTC,CASSQGISEQYF
TRBV7-9,TRBJ2-5,.,.,TGTGCCAGCACCGTGGGCAGCGAGGGCCATGCAGAGACCCAGTACTTC,CASTVGSEGHAETQYF
TRBV11-2,TRBJ1-5,.,TRBD1,TGTGCCAGCAGCGGGGGGACAGGGCTCGGAAGCAATCAGCCCCAGCATTTT,CASSGGTGLGSNQPQHF
TRBV4-1,TRBJ2-1,.,TRBD2,TGCGCCAGCAGCCAGGCCGGGACTAGTGGGAATGAGCAGTTCTTC,CASSQAGTSGNEQFF
TRBV4-1,TRBJ1-1,once,.,TGCGCCAGCAGCCAAACACAGGGTACGAACACTGAAGCTTTCTTT,CASSQTQGTNTEAFF
TRBV6-6,TRBJ1-1,few,.,TGTGCCAGCAGTTACTCGATGGGAGGAGAAGCTTTCTTT,CASSYSMGGEAFF
TRBV5-1,TRBJ2-7,once,TRBD2,TGCGCCAGCAGCTTGTCGGCTAGCGGGAGGGACTACGAGCAGTACTTC,CASSLSASGRDYEQYF
TRBV7-9,TRBJ2-7,.,TRBD1,TGTGCCAGCAGCCCCGACAGGGGGTCCCTTATCGAGCAGTACTTC,CASSPDRGSLIEQYF
TRBV5-1,TRBJ2-7,.,.,TGCGCCAGCAGCTTCTTTCCAGGGTCCTACGAGCAGTACTTC,CASSFFPGSYEQYF
TRBV19,TRBJ1-2,once,TRBD1,TGTGCCAGTAGTATGGGACAGGTCGGGGCACGGAGTGATGGCTACACCTTC,CASSMGQVGARSDGYTF
TRBV7-9,TRBJ2-1,.,TRBD2,TGTGCCAGCAGTTCGACTAGCGGGCAAACCTACAATGAGCAGTTCTTC,CASSSTSGQTYNEQFF
TRBV4-3,TRBJ2-1,.,.,TGCGCCAGCAGCCAAGAAGGTATGAGGCAGTTCTTC,CASSQEGMRQFF